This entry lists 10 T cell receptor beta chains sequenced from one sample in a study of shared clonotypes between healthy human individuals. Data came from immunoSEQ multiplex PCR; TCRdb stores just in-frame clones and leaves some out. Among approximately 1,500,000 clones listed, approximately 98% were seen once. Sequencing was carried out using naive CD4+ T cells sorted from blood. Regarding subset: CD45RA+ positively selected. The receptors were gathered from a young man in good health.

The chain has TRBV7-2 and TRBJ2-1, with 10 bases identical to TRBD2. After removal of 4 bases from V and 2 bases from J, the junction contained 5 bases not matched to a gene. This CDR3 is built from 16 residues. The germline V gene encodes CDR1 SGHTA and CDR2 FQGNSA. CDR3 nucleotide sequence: TGTGCCAGCAGCTCGCTTCTAGCGGGAGCCTACAATGAGCAGTTCTTC. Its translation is CASSSLLAGAYNEQFF.

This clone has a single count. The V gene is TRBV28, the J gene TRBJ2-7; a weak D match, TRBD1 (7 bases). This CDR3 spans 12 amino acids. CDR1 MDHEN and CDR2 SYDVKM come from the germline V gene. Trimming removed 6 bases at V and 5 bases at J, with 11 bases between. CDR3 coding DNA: TGTGCCAGCAGAGGAGGGGGCCACGAGCAGTACTTC. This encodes CASRGGGHEQYF.

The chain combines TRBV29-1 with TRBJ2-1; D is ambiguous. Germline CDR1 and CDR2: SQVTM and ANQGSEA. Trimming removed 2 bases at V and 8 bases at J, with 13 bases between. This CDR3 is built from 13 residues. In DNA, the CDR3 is TGCAGCGTTGAATATCTAAACTGGGATGAGCAGTTCTTC. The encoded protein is CSVEYLNWDEQFF.

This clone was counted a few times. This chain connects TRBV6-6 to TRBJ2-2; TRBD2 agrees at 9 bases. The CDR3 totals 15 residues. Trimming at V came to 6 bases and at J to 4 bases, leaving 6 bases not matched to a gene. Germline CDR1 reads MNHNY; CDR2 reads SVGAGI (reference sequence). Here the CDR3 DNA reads TGTGCCAGCAGCCAACTAGCGGGTTTCACCGGGGAGCTGTTTTTT. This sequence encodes CASSQLAGFTGELFF.

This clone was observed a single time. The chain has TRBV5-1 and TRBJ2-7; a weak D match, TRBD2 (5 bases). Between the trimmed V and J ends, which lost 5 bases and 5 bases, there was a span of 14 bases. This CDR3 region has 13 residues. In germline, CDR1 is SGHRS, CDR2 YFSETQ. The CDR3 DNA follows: TGCGCCAGCAGTCTCCGAAGAGGGAACGAGCAGTACTTC. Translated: CASSLRRGNEQYF.

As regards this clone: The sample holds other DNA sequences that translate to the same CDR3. The CDR3, as DNA: TGTGCCAGCAGCTTGGGACAGGGGGGCTCCTACGAGCAGTACTTC. As protein: CASSLGQGGSYEQYF. The chain employs TRBV5-5 and TRBJ2-7; 9 bases fit TRBD1. V shed 0 bases, J shed 0 bases, and the junction held 1 base outside the gene matches. Per the germline V gene, CDR1 is SGHKS and CDR2 is YYEKEE (reference sequence). The CDR3 sequence is 15 residues long.

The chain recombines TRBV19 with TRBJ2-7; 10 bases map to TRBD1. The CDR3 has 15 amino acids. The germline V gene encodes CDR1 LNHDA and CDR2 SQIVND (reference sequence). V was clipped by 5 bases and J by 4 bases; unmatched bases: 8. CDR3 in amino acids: CASSSPGQGFYEQYF. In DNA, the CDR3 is TGTGCCAGTAGTTCGCCGGGACAGGGGTTTTACGAGCAGTACTTC.

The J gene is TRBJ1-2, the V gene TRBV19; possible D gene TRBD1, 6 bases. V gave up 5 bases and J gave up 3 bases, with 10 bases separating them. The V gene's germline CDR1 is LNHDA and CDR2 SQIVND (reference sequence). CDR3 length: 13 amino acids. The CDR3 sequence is CASSLRQDYGYTF. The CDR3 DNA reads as TGTGCCAGTAGTCTGAGACAGGACTATGGCTACACCTTC.

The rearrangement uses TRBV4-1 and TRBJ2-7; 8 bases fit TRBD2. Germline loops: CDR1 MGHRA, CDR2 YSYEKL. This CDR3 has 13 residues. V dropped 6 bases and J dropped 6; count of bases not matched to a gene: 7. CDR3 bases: TGCGCCAGCAGTCCAGCGGGAGCTTCCGAGCAGTACTTC. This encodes CASSPAGASEQYF.

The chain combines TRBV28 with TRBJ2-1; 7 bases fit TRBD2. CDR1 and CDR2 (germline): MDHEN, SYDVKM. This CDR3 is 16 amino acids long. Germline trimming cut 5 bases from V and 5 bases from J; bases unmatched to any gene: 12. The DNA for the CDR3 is TGTGCCAGCAGTCCCTCGCCGGGACTAACTAACAATGAGCAGTTCTTC. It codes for CASSPSPGLTNNEQFF.